The T cell receptor beta chain under discussion was sequenced for a study of Graves' ophthalmopathy and Graves' hyperthyroidism. Study-wide background: The study drew peripheral blood at initial diagnosis, before any treatment.

RNA transcripts were the source from which TCR beta CDR3 regions were amplified. HTBI-primed RT-PCR formed the first round, and a multiplex PCR formed the second. MiXCR, applied by TCRdb to the multiplex PCR reads, yields one record per CDR3 protein. The data show 400,000 to 500,000 distinct CDR3 sequences, roughly 21% seen once. The authors enrolled newly diagnosed hyperthyroidism patients aged 18 to 65 with under 2 months' duration. Reliance was placed on clinical symptoms, serum thyroxine, TRAb, thyroid ultrasound and orbital computed tomography for diagnosis. An approximately 10 ml volume of fresh peripheral blood provided the PBMCs. This clonotype was counted at least ten times. The CDR3 is made up of 16 amino acids. Germline V CDR1 and CDR2: SQVTM, ANQGSEA. Trimming cost V 6 bases and J 0 bases; bases outside gene matches: 8.

V usage is TRBV29-1 and J usage is TRBJ2-7; 13 bases map to TRBD2. This TCR came from a woman between 18 and 29 years old with stable Graves' hyperthyroidism. The sequenced material came from peripheral blood. CDR3 in amino acids: CSVFGTSGTTSYEQYF. CDR3 bases: TGCAGCGTATTCGGGACTAGCGGGACTACCTCCTACGAGCAGTACTTC.